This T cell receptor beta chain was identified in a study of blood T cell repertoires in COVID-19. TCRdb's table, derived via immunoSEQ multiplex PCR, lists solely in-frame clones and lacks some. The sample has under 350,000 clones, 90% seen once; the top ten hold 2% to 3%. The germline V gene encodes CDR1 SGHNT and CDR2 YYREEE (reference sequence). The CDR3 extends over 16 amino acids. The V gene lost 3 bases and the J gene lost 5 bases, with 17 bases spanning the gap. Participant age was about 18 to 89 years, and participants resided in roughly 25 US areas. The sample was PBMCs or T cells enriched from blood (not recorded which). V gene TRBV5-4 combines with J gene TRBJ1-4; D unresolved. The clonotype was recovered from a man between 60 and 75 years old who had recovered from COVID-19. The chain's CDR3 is CASSSSQDRKNEKLFF. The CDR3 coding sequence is TGTGCCAGCAGCTCCTCCCAGGATAGGAAAAATGAAAAACTGTTTTTT.